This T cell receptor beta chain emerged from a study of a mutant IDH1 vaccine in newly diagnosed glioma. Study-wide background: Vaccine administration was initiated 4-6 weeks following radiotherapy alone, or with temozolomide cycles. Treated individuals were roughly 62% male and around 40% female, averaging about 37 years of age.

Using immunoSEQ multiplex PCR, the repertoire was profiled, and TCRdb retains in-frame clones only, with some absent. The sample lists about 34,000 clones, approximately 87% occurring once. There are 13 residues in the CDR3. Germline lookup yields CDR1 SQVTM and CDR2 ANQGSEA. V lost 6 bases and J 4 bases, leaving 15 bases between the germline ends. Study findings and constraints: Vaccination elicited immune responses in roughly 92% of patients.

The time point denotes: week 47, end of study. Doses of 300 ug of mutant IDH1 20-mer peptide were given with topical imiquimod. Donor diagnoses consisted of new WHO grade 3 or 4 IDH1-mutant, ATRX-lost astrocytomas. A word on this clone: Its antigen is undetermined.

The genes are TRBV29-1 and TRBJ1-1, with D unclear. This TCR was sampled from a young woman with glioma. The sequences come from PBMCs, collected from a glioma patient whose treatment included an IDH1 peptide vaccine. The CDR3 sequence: CSVGPKRGTEAFF. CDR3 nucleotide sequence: TGCAGCGTGGGCCCGAAGCGTGGCACTGAAGCTTTCTTT.